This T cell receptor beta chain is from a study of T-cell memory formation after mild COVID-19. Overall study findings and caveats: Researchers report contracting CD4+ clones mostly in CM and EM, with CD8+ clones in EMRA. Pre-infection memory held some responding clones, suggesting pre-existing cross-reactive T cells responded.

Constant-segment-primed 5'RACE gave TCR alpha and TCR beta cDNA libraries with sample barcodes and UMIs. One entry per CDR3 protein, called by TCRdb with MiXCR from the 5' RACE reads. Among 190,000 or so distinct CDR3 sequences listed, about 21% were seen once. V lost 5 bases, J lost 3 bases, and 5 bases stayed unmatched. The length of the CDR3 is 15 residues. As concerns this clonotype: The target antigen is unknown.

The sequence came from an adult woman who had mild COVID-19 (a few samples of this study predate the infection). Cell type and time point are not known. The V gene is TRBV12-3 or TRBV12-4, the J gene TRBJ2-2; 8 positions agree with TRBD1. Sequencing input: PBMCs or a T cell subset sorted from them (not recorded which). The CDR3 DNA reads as TGTGCCAGCAGTATCCGGGACAGGTACACCGGGGAGCTGTTTTTT. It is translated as CASSIRDRYTGELFF.